This T cell receptor beta chain is from a study of cytomegalovirus exposure and HLA in healthy donors. Assay: immunoSEQ multiplex PCR; the TCRdb copy retains only in-frame clones and omits some. The profile shows some 130,000 clones, 86% of them singletons. Between the trimmed V and J ends, which lost 1 base and 2 bases, there was a span of 16 bases. The germline V gene encodes CDR1 SGHTS and CDR2 YDEGEE. The CDR3 is 17 amino acids. Note on this clone: The target antigen is unknown.

General study results and limits: A few CMV-associated chains proved CMV antigen-specific in vitro. TCR sequences were mostly rare, though some public TCRs occurred in many donors. High sensitivity and specificity were reportedly achieved when the classifier diagnosed cytomegalovirus status.

The genes are TRBV5-8 and TRBJ1-5, with D perhaps matching TRBD1 (5 bases). Sequenced sample: PBMCs. The source is a man between 18 and 29 years old in good health and CMV-seronegative. CDR3 sequence reads: CASSLLRGNMGNQPQHF. The CDR3 region has the DNA TGTGCCAGCAGCTTGCTGCGGGGGAATATGGGCAATCAGCCCCAGCATTTT.